Below, 18 T cell receptor beta chains from the same sample are listed, as sequenced in a study of shared clonotypes between healthy human individuals. TCRdb's copy holds only in-frame clones and misses some; the assay was immunoSEQ multiplex PCR. Among roughly 520,000 clones listed, 95% to 97% were seen once. The sequencing sample was made of naive CD4+ T cells sorted from blood. Subset described: CD45RA+ positively selected. These receptors were collected from a woman in her 30s in good health.

The chain carries TRBV7-6 and TRBJ1-5; D gene ambiguous. The CDR3 loop spans 15 amino acids. V lost 6 bases, J lost 1 base, and 13 bases lay in between. From germline, CDR1 is SGHVS and CDR2 FNYEAQ. DNA for the CDR3: TGTGCCAGCAGTCAACTAGAAGGGAGCAATCAGCCCCAGCATTTT. Its translation: CASSQLEGSNQPQHF.

The V call is TRBV6-1, the J call TRBJ2-1; 7 bases match TRBD2. There are 17 residues in the CDR3. CDR1 and CDR2 from the germline V gene are MNHNS and SASEGT. The junction had 12 bases not matched to a gene; V was cut back by 1 base and J by 6 bases. The CDR3 DNA is TGTGCCAGCAGTGAAGAAAGCGGGACCCGAACCCTCAATGAGCAGTTCTTC. Its translation: CASSEESGTRTLNEQFF.

The chain links TRBV5-8 to TRBJ1-5; D is unclear. The V end was cut by 3 bases, the J end by 7 bases, with 11 bases between. Germline V gene sequence: CDR1 SGHTS, CDR2 YDEGEE. The length of the CDR3 is 13 residues. Here the CDR3 DNA reads TGTGCCAGCAGCTCCGGGTTTAGGCAGCCCCAGCATTTT. This sequence encodes CASSSGFRQPQHF.

J is TRBJ1-3 and V is TRBV4-2, with a tentative D call TRBD1 (6 bases). The CDR3 length is 15 residues. Trimming removed 3 bases from V and 0 bases from J, with 9 bases in between. CDR1 LGHNA and CDR2 YNFKEQ come from the germline V gene. The CDR3 sequence is CASSHRTVSGNTIYF. The CDR3 coding sequence is TGTGCCAGCAGCCATCGGACAGTCTCTGGAAACACCATATATTTT.

This rearrangement joins TRBV6-5 to TRBJ1-4, with 11 bases matching TRBD1. Germline V gives CDR1 MNHEY, CDR2 SVGAGI. The CDR3 runs 13 residues. Germline trimming cut 7 bases from V and 7 bases from J; bases unmatched to any gene: 2. The CDR3 reads CASMDRGLEKLFF. DNA of the CDR3: TGTGCCAGCATGGACAGGGGGCTTGAAAAACTGTTTTTT.

The chain recombines TRBV28 with TRBJ2-7, with 7 bases fitting TRBD1. The length of the CDR3 is 14 residues. After removal of 5 bases from V and 2 bases from J, the junction contained 6 bases not matched to a gene. The germline gives CDR1 MDHEN, CDR2 SYDVKM. CDR3 residues: CASSRTGRTYEQYF. CDR3 sequence (DNA): TGTGCCAGCAGTCGGACAGGACGAACCTACGAGCAGTACTTC. Drawing the rest from reference TRBV28 and TRBJ2-7, the complete variable domain is DVKVTQSSRYLVKRTGEKVFLECVQDMDHENMFWYRQDPGLGLRLIYFSYDVKMKEKGDIPEGYSVSREKKERFSLILESASTNQTSMYLCASSRTGRTYEQYFGPGTRLTVT.

The chain is built from TRBV25-1 and TRBJ1-2; the D is unclear. Germline V CDR1 and CDR2: MGHDK, SYGVNS. The CDR3 consists of 15 residues. V lost 5 bases and J lost 4, with 17 bases in between. The CDR3, as DNA: TGTGCCAGCAGTAAATCGGGCCCGGGTGGCTATGGCTACACCTTC. Translated: CASSKSGPGGYGYTF.

On this clone itself: This CDR3 is also generated by other DNA sequences in the sample. J is TRBJ1-4 and V is TRBV28; no firm D call. The CDR3 has 11 residues. From germline, CDR1 is MDHEN and CDR2 SYDVKM. Trimming took off 2 bases at V and 8 bases at J, with 3 bases between the two ends. In DNA, the CDR3 is TGTGCCAGCAGTTTACGAGAAAAACTGTTTTTT. Its translation: CASSLREKLFF.

This clone was recorded once. The CDR3 loop is CASSPTGGAFNEQFF. The DNA for the CDR3 is TGTGCCAGCAGCCCCACCGGTGGCGCTTTCAATGAGCAGTTCTTC. The chain employs TRBV7-9 and TRBJ2-1; D uncertain. V was shortened by 5 bases and J by 6 bases, with 17 bases between the two germline ends. The CDR3 length is 15 residues. CDR1 is SEHNR and CDR2 is FQNEAQ in the germline V gene (reference sequence).

The chain recombines TRBV28 with TRBJ1-2; TRBD1 matches at 7 bases. This CDR3 is built from 15 residues. V lost 4 bases to trimming and J lost 1 base; unmatched junction nucleotides: 6. In germline, CDR1 is MDHEN, CDR2 SYDVKM. CDR3: CASSSETGLNYGYTF. The CDR3 nucleotides are TGTGCCAGCAGTTCAGAGACAGGGCTTAACTATGGCTACACCTTC.

V gene TRBV5-6 combines with J gene TRBJ2-3, with 14 bases aligning to TRBD2. The CDR3 extends over 16 amino acids. Trimming removed 3 bases from V and 3 bases from J; junction bases left unmatched: 3. Looked up from germline, CDR1 is SGHDT and CDR2 is YYEEEE. The CDR3 loop is CASSWGLAGVTDTQYF. Here the CDR3 DNA reads TGTGCCAGCAGCTGGGGACTAGCGGGAGTTACAGATACGCAGTATTTT. The full variable domain, rest sourced from reference TRBV5-6 and TRBJ2-3, is DAGVTQSPTHLIKTRGQQVTLRCSPKSGHDTVSWYQQALGQGPQFIFQYYEEEERQRGNFPDRFSGHQFPNYSSELNVNALLLGDSALYLCASSWGLAGVTDTQYFGPGTRLTVL.

The genes are TRBV19 and TRBJ1-4; weak D call: TRBD1 (6 bases). This CDR3 is built from 15 residues. CDR1 and CDR2 (germline): LNHDA, SQIVND (reference sequence). Trimming shortened V by 4 bases and J by 8 bases, and 17 bases separated the two germline ends. The CDR3 coding sequence is TGTGCCAGTAGTACGCTGACAGGACGTTTGGAAAAACTGTTTTTT. It translates to CASSTLTGRLEKLFF.

This chain links TRBV28 with TRBJ1-5, with TRBD1 as a possible D gene (5 bases). Germline assignment: CDR1 MDHEN and CDR2 SYDVKM. This CDR3 spans 14 amino acids. The V end lost 8 bases, the J end lost 8 bases, and 19 bases lay between the germline ends. The CDR3 sequence is CASWGRIDWEPQHF. As DNA, the CDR3 is TGTGCCAGCTGGGGACGGATAGATTGGGAGCCCCAGCATTTT.

This chain joins TRBV18 and TRBJ1-3, with D possibly being TRBD1 (6 bases). The germline V gene has CDR1 KGHSH and CDR2 LQKENI. The V gene lost 1 base and the J gene lost 6 bases, with 10 bases spanning the gap. The CDR3 totals 14 residues. This CDR3 is CASSPQGQQNTIYF. The CDR3 DNA sequence: TGTGCCAGCTCACCACAAGGACAGCAAAACACCATATATTTT.

The rearrangement uses TRBV11-2 and TRBJ2-1, with TRBD2 matching 8 bases. The CDR3 extends over 16 amino acids. J was trimmed by 7 bases and V by 5 bases; bases with no gene match: 13. CDR1 and CDR2 from the germline V gene are SGHAT and FQNNGV. The CDR3 DNA reads TGTGCCAGCAGCCCAAGGAGCGGGAGTGGGCGGAATGAGCAGTTCTTC. The encoded protein is CASSPRSGSGRNEQFF.

The V gene is TRBV11-1, the J gene TRBJ2-5, with 10 nucleotides matching TRBD1. This CDR3 has 15 residues. V lost 4 bases and J lost 1; bases outside the gene matches: 3. Germline CDR1 is SGHAT and CDR2 is FQDESV (reference sequence). As DNA, the CDR3 is TGTGCCAGCAGCTCACGGACAGGGGGCCAAGAGACCCAGTACTTC. This codes for CASSSRTGGQETQYF.

V is TRBV28 and J is TRBJ1-5; TRBD1 might be the D (6 bases). V shed 2 bases and J shed 5 bases, with 19 bases lying between them. Germline loops: CDR1 MDHEN, CDR2 SYDVKM. This CDR3 has 17 residues. In DNA form, the CDR3 reads TGTGCCAGCAGTTTAGTCATCATTCGCAGGGGTTATCAGCCCCAGCATTTT. This gives the protein CASSLVIIRRGYQPQHF.

This chain joins TRBV19 and TRBJ2-2; D unresolved. With 6 bases removed from V and 4 bases from J, the gap between germline ends came to 12 bases. The CDR3 has 14 residues. Germline loops: CDR1 LNHDA, CDR2 SQIVND (reference sequence). The CDR3 spells CASRGFQVTGELFF. CDR3 bases: TGTGCCAGTAGAGGGTTCCAGGTCACCGGGGAGCTGTTTTTT.